Listed here are 8 T cell receptor beta chains from one sample, sequenced in a study of T cell responses to AZD1222 COVID-19 vaccine. Produced via immunoSEQ multiplex PCR; TCRdb's table is partial and in-frame only. Counted here are around 99,000 clones, roughly 92% occurring once; the ten biggest clones make up around 8.3%. Sequencing was performed on peripheral blood, taken 28 days after the second AZD1222 dose. The receptors come from an adult who received the AZD1222 COVID-19 vaccine.

The chain joins TRBV18 to TRBJ1-2; tentatively, D is TRBD1 (6 bases). The V gene lost 4 bases and the J gene lost 7 bases, with 13 bases spanning the gap. The germline V gene has CDR1 KGHSH and CDR2 LQKENI. The CDR3 totals 13 residues. CDR3: CASSHREHFGYTF. The CDR3, as DNA: TGTGCCAGCTCACACAGGGAGCATTTTGGCTACACCTTC.

The chain employs TRBV7-9 and TRBJ2-6, with D perhaps assigned TRBD1 or TRBD2 (5 bases each). V lost 4 bases to trimming and J lost 2 bases, with 6 bases between them. The CDR3 is made up of 14 amino acids. The V gene's germline CDR1 is SEHNR and CDR2 FQNEAQ (reference sequence). The CDR3 is CASSSGPGANVLTF. In DNA, the CDR3 is TGTGCCAGCAGCTCGGGGCCTGGGGCCAACGTCCTGACTTTC. The full variable domain, in which reference TRBV7-9 and TRBJ2-6 provide the parts outside the CDR3, is DTGVSQNPRHKITKRGQNVTFRCDPISEHNRLYWYRQTLGQGPEFLTYFQNEAQLEKSRLLSDRFSAERPKGSFSTLEIQRTEQGDSAMYLCASSSGPGANVLTFGAGSRLTVL.

This clone was seen only once. The V gene is TRBV6-5, the J gene TRBJ1-4, with TRBD1 matching over 7 bases. The CDR3 totals 13 residues. V gave up 6 bases and J gave up 12 bases; unmatched junction bases: 10. The germline CDR1 and CDR2 sequences are MNHEY and SVGAGI. The CDR3 DNA follows: TGTGCCAGCAGACTCGGACAGGACGAAGAACTGTTTTTT. The encoded protein is CASRLGQDEELFF.

The V gene is TRBV3-1 (or the pseudogene TRBV3-2), the J gene TRBJ1-6, with a tentative D call TRBD1 (6 bases). From germline, CDR1 is LGHDT and CDR2 YNNKEL (reference sequence). This CDR3 region has 14 residues. Trimming left V 6 bases short and J 6 bases short, with 12 bases between. CDR3 in DNA: TGTGCCAGCAGTCGGGACACACCTAATTCACCCCTCCACTTT. Translated: CASSRDTPNSPLHF.

This chain links TRBV5-1 with TRBJ1-2; 8 bases agree with TRBD1. CDR3 length: 15 residues. V lost 1 base and J lost 3; bases outside the gene matches: 5. Germline CDR1 and CDR2: SGHRS and YFSETQ. The CDR3 protein is CASSLTTTGDYGYTF. The CDR3 DNA sequence: TGCGCCAGCAGCTTGACCACGACAGGGGACTATGGCTACACCTTC.

The V call is TRBV10-1, the J call TRBJ1-6; maybe TRBD1 (5 bases). The CDR3 contains 13 residues. V dropped 6 bases and J dropped 6 bases, with 9 bases sitting between them. Looked up from germline, CDR1 is WNHNN and CDR2 is SYGVQD (reference sequence). The CDR3 nucleotides read TGCGCCAGCAGCACGGGACGTAATTCACCCCTCCACTTT. Its translation: CASSTGRNSPLHF.

The chain employs TRBV2 and TRBJ1-2; TRBD1 aligns across 10 bases. V dropped 1 base and J dropped 13; count of bases not matched to a gene: 3. The CDR3 is made up of 12 amino acids. Germline V gene data show CDR1 as SNHLY and CDR2 as FYNNEI. The CDR3 DNA reads as TGTGCCAGCAGTGAAGGTGGGGACAGGGGCACCTTC. This codes for CASSEGGDRGTF.

The V gene is TRBV7-9, the J gene TRBJ1-3; a possible D gene is TRBD1 (5 bases). The V end lost 5 bases, the J end lost 0 bases, and 8 bases lay between the germline ends. Germline V CDR1 and CDR2: SEHNR, FQNEAQ (reference sequence). The CDR3 loop spans 14 amino acids. The CDR3 coding sequence is TGTGCCAGCAGCCGACAGACCTCTGGAAACACCATATATTTT. This sequence encodes CASSRQTSGNTIYF.